These 7 T cell receptor beta chains were sequenced from one sample in a study of immune evolution from preneoplasia to lung adenocarcinoma. Assay: immunoSEQ multiplex PCR; the TCRdb copy retains only in-frame clones and omits some. The data contain several thousand clones, 75% to 85% of them seen just once; the ten biggest clones take up 7.5% to 8%. The source material was FFPE lung adenocarcinoma in situ tissue. The receptors shown here come from a donor older than 65 with lung adenocarcinoma.

The rearrangement joins TRBV10-3 to TRBJ2-1, with TRBD1 matching 11 bases. J lost 6 bases, V lost 3 bases, and 10 bases had no gene match. CDR3 size: 17 residues. In germline, CDR1 is ENHRY, CDR2 SYGVKD. This chain's CDR3 is CAISDPQPGTGGNEQFF. The CDR3 DNA follows: TGTGCCATCAGTGACCCCCAGCCCGGGACAGGGGGCAATGAGCAGTTCTTC.

V is TRBV4-1 and J is TRBJ1-1; D is possibly TRBD1 (6 bases). Trimming took 0 bases from V and 7 from J, leaving 18 bases between them. Per the germline V gene, CDR1 is MGHRA and CDR2 is YSYEKL. The CDR3 consists of 16 residues. The CDR3 spells CASSQDRGQGLGEAFF. CDR3 DNA sequence: TGCGCCAGCAGCCAAGATCGTGGGCAGGGGCTGGGTGAAGCTTTCTTT.

The J gene is TRBJ1-2, the V gene TRBV6-5, with unresolved D. Looked up from germline, CDR1 is MNHEY and CDR2 is SVGAGI. The CDR3 consists of 11 residues. V was trimmed by 4 bases and J by 8 bases, leaving 8 bases between them. The CDR3 loop is CASSSQDGYTF. CDR3 nucleotides: TGTGCCAGCAGTTCCCAGGACGGCTACACCTTC.

The chain joins TRBV11-2 to TRBJ1-2; tentatively, D is TRBD1 (6 bases). CDR3 length: 12 amino acids. V lost 0 bases to trimming and J lost 8 bases, with 7 bases between them. Germline loops: CDR1 SGHAT, CDR2 FQNNGV. The CDR3: CASSLDGTGYTF. Written as DNA, the CDR3 is TGTGCCAGCAGCTTAGACGGGACAGGCTACACCTTC.

J is TRBJ2-2 and V is TRBV5-4; either TRBD1 or TRBD2 may supply D (5 bases each). The CDR3 sequence is 15 residues long. The V end lost 5 bases, the J end lost 3 bases, and 14 bases lay between the germline ends. CDR1 is SGHNT, CDR2 YYREEE, per germline (reference sequence). CDR3 in DNA: TGTGCCAGCAGGGACGGGGCAGGCTACACCGGGGAGCTGTTTTTT. Translated: CASRDGAGYTGELFF.

CDR3 coding DNA: TGTGCCAGCAGCCTCGACTGGGCGGGGGTTAGTGAGCAGTTCTTC. This sequence encodes CASSLDWAGVSEQFF. The chain uses TRBV4-2 and TRBJ2-1; 7 bases agree with TRBD2. Trimming at V came to 4 bases and at J to 9 bases, leaving 12 bases not matched to a gene. Germline CDR1 reads LGHNA; CDR2 reads YNFKEQ. This CDR3 is 15 amino acids long.

V and J are TRBV5-4 and TRBJ1-1; D is unresolved. The CDR3 covers 17 residues. The germline gives CDR1 SGHNT, CDR2 YYREEE (reference sequence). Trimming took 3 bases from V and 0 from J, leaving 18 bases between them. The CDR3 region is CASSSAVGSEMNTEAFF. DNA for the CDR3: TGTGCCAGCAGCTCCGCCGTTGGGTCAGAGATGAACACTGAAGCTTTCTTT.